The sequence of this T cell receptor (beta chain) was determined in a study of shared clonotypes between healthy human individuals. Researchers partitioned CD4+ cells into CD45RA+ naive and CD45RA-negative memory subsets. Assay: immunoSEQ multiplex PCR; the TCRdb copy retains only in-frame clones and omits some. Here the sample spans roughly 2 million clones, 95% being singletons. The CDR3 is 14 amino acids. Trimming left V 2 bases short and J 5 bases short, with 13 bases between. In germline, CDR1 is SEHNR, CDR2 FQNEAQ (reference sequence). The rearrangement links TRBV7-9 to TRBJ2-7; weak D call: TRBD1 (6 bases). Sequenced: naive CD4+ T cells sorted from blood. Subset in this sample: CD45RA+ positively selected. This receptor was taken from a man between 18 and 35 years old in good health. The CDR3 coding sequence is TGTGCCAGCAGCTTATATACGGACAGCCACGAGCAGTACTTC. Its protein product is CASSLYTDSHEQYF.